Listed here are 19 T cell receptor beta chains from one sample, sequenced in a study of T cell repertoires in cytomegalovirus infection. The antigens for these receptors are not known. MiXCR was run by TCRdb on the reads, yielding one entry per CDR3 protein. The sample carries about 280,000 distinct CDR3 sequences, 20% to 25% recorded once. The sample consisted of cultured PBMCs, taken from culture after CMV antigen stimulation. The receptors shown here come from a human donor in good health (CMV status not recorded). Some clones in this sample may be carry-over from other donors' samples.

This clonotype was seen a few times. The chain joins TRBV29-1 to TRBJ2-3; TRBD2 matches 8 bases. V was clipped by 7 bases and J by 5 bases; unmatched bases: 14. The CDR3 length is 15 residues. Germline CDR1 is SQVTM and CDR2 is ANQGSEA. In DNA form, the CDR3 reads TGCAGCGCCCCTAAACCGGGAGGGCCTATAGATACGCAGTATTTT. This translates into CSAPKPGGPIDTQYF.

A few counts support this clonotype. The V and J genes are TRBV6-2 or TRBV6-3 and TRBJ2-7; D may match TRBD1 or TRBD2 (5 bases each). CDR1 is MNHEY and CDR2 is SVGEGT in the germline V gene. The CDR3 has 13 residues. V lost 5 bases, J lost 5 bases, and 13 bases lay in between. The DNA of the CDR3 is TGTGCCAGCAGTAAACAGGACTCGGACGAGCAGTACTTC. This sequence encodes CASSKQDSDEQYF.

This clonotype was counted only a few times. The chain is built from TRBV12-3 or TRBV12-4 and TRBJ2-1; TRBD2 matches 13 bases. The CDR3 is 17 residues long. The V gene end was trimmed by 5 bases and the J gene end by 9 bases; junction bases not matched to a gene: 13. The DNA for the CDR3 is TGTGCCAGCAGTAAAACCGGGACTAGCGGGAAGGGAGGTGAGCAGTTCTTC. Its protein is CASSKTGTSGKGGEQFF.

The rearrangement joins TRBV28 to TRBJ2-3, with D tentatively TRBD2 (6 bases). Trimming pared 2 bases from V and 6 bases from J, leaving 15 bases between. The CDR3 spans 15 residues. Germline CDR1 reads MDHEN; CDR2 reads SYDVKM. CDR3 sequence (DNA): TGTGCCAGCAGTTTAATGTCCGGGAGAGGCGATACGCAGTATTTT. Translation: CASSLMSGRGDTQYF.

V is TRBV7-9 and J is TRBJ2-5; TRBD1 aligns across 7 bases. V trimming: 5 bases; J trimming: 5 bases; junction bases outside the gene matches: 11. The CDR3 is 15 amino acids. The germline gives CDR1 SEHNR, CDR2 FQNEAQ (reference sequence). Here the CDR3 reads CASSPAGGERETQYF. The CDR3 bases are TGTGCCAGCAGCCCGGCAGGGGGAGAACGGGAGACCCAGTACTTC.

The chain couples TRBV7-9 to TRBJ2-3; 8 positions match TRBD2. Germline-derived CDR1 and CDR2 are SEHNR and FQNEAQ (reference sequence). CDR3 size: 13 residues. V shed 4 bases, J shed 6 bases, and the junction held 3 bases outside the gene matches. The CDR3 DNA reads TGTGCCAGCAGCTCGAGCGGGAGCGATACGCAGTATTTT. The encoded protein is CASSSSGSDTQYF.

This clonotype was recorded a few times. This chain connects TRBV7-3 to TRBJ2-3, with 7 positions matching TRBD2. Germline assignment: CDR1 SGHTA and CDR2 FQGTGA. V lost 5 bases, J lost 5 bases, and 13 bases stayed unmatched. The CDR3 is 16 residues long. The DNA of the CDR3 is TGTGCCAGCAGCCTAGAGGGCGGGAGATGGGGAGATACGCAGTATTTT. It is translated as CASSLEGGRWGDTQYF.

J is TRBJ2-1 and V is TRBV6-2 or TRBV6-3; no clear D. Trimming cost V 8 bases and J 0 bases, with 11 bases left between them. There are 14 residues in the CDR3. The V gene's germline CDR1 is MNHEY and CDR2 SVGEGT. The CDR3 region has the DNA TGTGCCAGCCGCCGGGTGAGCTCCTACAATGAGCAGTTCTTC. Encoded protein: CASRRVSSYNEQFF.

This clonotype was seen a handful of times. The chain joins TRBV27 to TRBJ1-4; tentative D call: TRBD1 (6 bases). The CDR3 totals 13 residues. The V gene lost 8 bases and the J gene lost 8 bases, with 15 bases spanning the gap. The V gene's germline CDR1 is MNHEY and CDR2 SMNVEV (reference sequence). In DNA form, the CDR3 reads TGTGCCAGCGGGAGGGGGATGGGCGAAAAACTGTTTTTT. Its protein product is CASGRGMGEKLFF.

This clonotype has a count of ten or more. This chain's CDR3 is CASSFEGGNEQFF. CDR3 bases: TGCGCCAGCAGCTTCGAGGGGGGCAATGAGCAGTTCTTC. J is TRBJ2-1 and V is TRBV5-1; perhaps D is TRBD1 or TRBD2 (6 bases each). Germline assignment: CDR1 SGHRS and CDR2 YFSETQ. CDR3 length: 13 residues. V gave up 2 bases and J gave up 6 bases, with 9 bases separating them.

In its sample, this clonotype was seen a few times. This chain joins TRBV5-1 and TRBJ2-1; TRBD1 aligns across 9 bases. J was trimmed by 14 bases and V by 4 bases; bases with no gene match: 10. CDR1 and CDR2 from the germline V gene are SGHRS and YFSETQ. The CDR3 runs 13 residues. CDR3 bases: TGCGCCAGCAGCCCCGAAGGACAGGGGTGGAAGTTCTTC. Protein sequence: CASSPEGQGWKFF. The full variable domain, rest sourced from reference TRBV5-1 and TRBJ2-1, is KAGVTQTPRYLIKTRGQQVTLSCSPISGHRSVSWYQQTPGQGLQFLFEYFSETQRNKGNFPGRFSGRQFSNSRSEMNVSTLELGDSALYLCASSPEGQGWKFFGPGTRLTVL.

This clonotype was picked up many times. The rearrangement joins TRBV11-2 to TRBJ2-5; tentative D call: TRBD1 (8 bases). Germline assignment: CDR1 SGHAT and CDR2 FQNNGV. The ends were cut back, 3 bases at V and 1 base at J, with 15 bases in the middle. The CDR3 consists of 16 residues. CDR3 amino acids: CASSFGAGQAQETQYF. CDR3 bases: TGTGCCAGCAGCTTTGGAGCGGGACAGGCCCAAGAGACCCAGTACTTC. The entire variable domain, with the rest obtained from reference TRBV11-2 and TRBJ2-5, is as follows: EAGVAQSPRYKIIEKRQSVAFWCNPISGHATLYWYQQILGQGPKLLIQFQNNGVVDDSQLPKDRFSAERLKGVDSTLKIQPAKLEDSAVYLCASSFGAGQAQETQYFGPGTRLLVL.

In its sample, this clonotype was seen a few times. The V gene is TRBV19, the J gene TRBJ2-1, with unresolved D. The ends were cut back, 6 bases at V and 10 bases at J, with 16 bases in the middle. The germline gives CDR1 LNHDA, CDR2 SQIVND (reference sequence). The CDR3 extends over 13 amino acids. In nucleotides, the CDR3 is TGTGCCAGTAGAGGCCGATCGCGTCACGAGCAGTTCTTC. Its translation is CASRGRSRHEQFF.

In this sample, this clonotype turned up many times. The chain couples TRBV7-2 to TRBJ1-5; TRBD1 aligns across 8 bases. V was pared by 5 bases and J by 1 base, with 7 bases of the junction left unmatched. Per germline, CDR1 SGHTA and CDR2 FQGNSA. This CDR3 contains 16 residues. The CDR3 spells CASSIQGALSNQPQHF. The CDR3 region has the DNA TGTGCCAGCAGCATCCAGGGGGCACTGAGCAATCAGCCCCAGCATTTT.

CDR3 nucleotide sequence: TGTGCCAGCAGTTCGGGCAGGATCTTTGAAAAACTGTTTTTT. Translation: CASSSGRIFEKLFF. This chain connects TRBV28 to TRBJ1-4; no clear D gene. Germline V gene lookup returns CDR1 MDHEN and CDR2 SYDVKM. CDR3 size: 14 residues. V shed 4 bases and J shed 7 bases, with 13 bases lying between them.

This clonotype was counted at least ten times. This chain links TRBV6-4 with TRBJ2-1; weak D call: TRBD1 (6 bases). V was pared by 9 bases and J by 0 bases, with 18 bases between. Germline-derived CDR1 and CDR2 are MRHNA and SNTAGT. The CDR3 is 16 residues long. The CDR3 protein is CASGRTAGGSYNEQFF. The CDR3 nucleotides read TGTGCCAGTGGAAGGACAGCAGGAGGCTCCTACAATGAGCAGTTCTTC.

The V gene is TRBV7-9, the J gene TRBJ2-7; the match to TRBD1 covers 7 bases. CDR1 and CDR2 from the germline V gene are SEHNR and FQNEAQ (reference sequence). With 5 bases clipped from V and 2 bases from J, the junction kept 6 bases outside the gene matches. CDR3 length equals 14 residues. The CDR3 DNA is TGTGCCAGCAGCCACAGGGGATCGCCCTACGAGCAGTACTTC. It yields the protein CASSHRGSPYEQYF.

This clonotype turned up a few times. The chain recombines TRBV6-6 with TRBJ2-4, with D unresolved. Trimming removed 1 base from V and 9 bases from J, with 7 bases in between. The CDR3 extends over 12 amino acids. Germline V gene lookup returns CDR1 MNHNY and CDR2 SVGAGI (reference sequence). The CDR3 region has the DNA TGTGCCAGCAGTTACTTGGTTGGCATTCAGTACTTC. Its translation is CASSYLVGIQYF.

This clonotype came up a few times. The gene calls are TRBV11-2 and TRBJ2-1, with 8 bases that match TRBD1. After removal of 4 bases from V and 8 bases from J, the junction contained 13 bases not matched to a gene. CDR3 length: 16 amino acids. Germline V gives CDR1 SGHAT, CDR2 FQNNGV. Here the CDR3 DNA reads TGTGCCAGCAGCTCGCAATGGACAGGGAGAGGCGATGAGCAGTTCTTC. This translates into CASSSQWTGRGDEQFF. The entire variable domain, with the rest obtained from reference TRBV11-2 and TRBJ2-1, is as follows: EAGVAQSPRYKIIEKRQSVAFWCNPISGHATLYWYQQILGQGPKLLIQFQNNGVVDDSQLPKDRFSAERLKGVDSTLKIQPAKLEDSAVYLCASSSQWTGRGDEQFFGPGTRLTVL.